Only one count was recorded for the clone carrying this TCR beta chain. These data are taken from a study of T cell responses to AZD1222 COVID-19 vaccine. Produced via immunoSEQ multiplex PCR; TCRdb's table is partial and in-frame only. In the table there are over 100,000 clones, 85% to 90% of which are singletons. The CDR3 covers 14 residues. Germline CDR1 and CDR2: SEHNR and FQNEAQ (reference sequence). V was cut by 2 bases and J by 1 base, with 8 bases left in between. This chain links TRBV7-9 with TRBJ1-1, with unresolved D. The specimen comprised peripheral blood, sampled on day 0 of AZD1222 vaccination. The sequence derives from an adult in good health. The CDR3, as DNA: TGTGCCAGCAGCTTAAACTGGGCGAACACTGAAGCTTTCTTT. The encoded protein is CASSLNWANTEAFF. Drawing the rest from reference TRBV7-9 and TRBJ1-1, the complete variable domain is DTGVSQNPRHKITKRGQNVTFRCDPISEHNRLYWYRQTLGQGPEFLTYFQNEAQLEKSRLLSDRFSAERPKGSFSTLEIQRTEQGDSAMYLCASSLNWANTEAFFGQGTRLTVV.